A selection of T cell receptor beta chains follows, all from one sample in a study of CD8+ T cells in alopecia areata. Produced via immunoSEQ multiplex PCR; TCRdb's table is partial and in-frame only. The sample contains over 85,000 clones, just over 70% of which appear only once. The material sequenced was CD8+ T cells sorted from blood, taken at week 44, from a patient treated with tofacitinib. The source is a human donor with alopecia areata. Each CDR3 is given with its conserved first and last residue. Fields, in order: D gene, J gene, V gene, CDR3 protein, CDR3 DNA. A D gene is named only where the DNA matches it firmly.

>TRBD2|TRBJ2-1|TRBV6-5
CASSPSGGNEQFF
TGTGCCAGCAGTCCCTCGGGGGGCAATGAGCAGTTCTTC
>NA|TRBJ2-7|TRBV2
CASRGGDSYEQYF
TGTGCCAGCAGGGGCGGGGACTCCTACGAGCAGTACTTC
>TRBD1|TRBJ1-1|TRBV28
CASTLYRGGSTEAFF
TGTGCCAGCACCCTTTACAGGGGCGGGAGCACTGAAGCTTTCTTT
>TRBD1|TRBJ2-1|TRBV7-2
CASSSGQEQFF
TGTGCCAGCAGCTCGGGACAGGAGCAGTTCTTC
>NA|TRBJ1-4|TRBV7-9
CASSLGTGTNEKLFF
TGTGCCAGCAGCTTAGGAACAGGGACTAATGAAAAACTGTTTTTT
>TRBD2|TRBJ2-1|TRBV4-3
CASSQVLAAREQFF
TGCGCCAGCAGCCAAGTACTAGCGGCGCGTGAGCAGTTCTTC
>TRBD2|TRBJ2-5|TRBV9
CASSVPTSPETQYF
TGTGCCAGCAGCGTACCGACTAGCCCGGAGACCCAGTACTTC
>NA|TRBJ2-6|TRBV7-8
CASSSRDSGANVLTF
TGTGCCAGCAGCTCGAGGGATTCTGGGGCCAACGTCCTGACTTTC
>TRBD1|TRBJ2-1|TRBV14
CASSQDRQGRYNEQFF
TGTGCCAGCAGCCAAGATAGACAGGGAAGGTACAATGAGCAGTTCTTC
>NA|TRBJ2-7|TRBV6-5
CASSYGYQDEQYF
TGTGCCAGCAGTTACGGCTACCAGGACGAGCAGTACTTC